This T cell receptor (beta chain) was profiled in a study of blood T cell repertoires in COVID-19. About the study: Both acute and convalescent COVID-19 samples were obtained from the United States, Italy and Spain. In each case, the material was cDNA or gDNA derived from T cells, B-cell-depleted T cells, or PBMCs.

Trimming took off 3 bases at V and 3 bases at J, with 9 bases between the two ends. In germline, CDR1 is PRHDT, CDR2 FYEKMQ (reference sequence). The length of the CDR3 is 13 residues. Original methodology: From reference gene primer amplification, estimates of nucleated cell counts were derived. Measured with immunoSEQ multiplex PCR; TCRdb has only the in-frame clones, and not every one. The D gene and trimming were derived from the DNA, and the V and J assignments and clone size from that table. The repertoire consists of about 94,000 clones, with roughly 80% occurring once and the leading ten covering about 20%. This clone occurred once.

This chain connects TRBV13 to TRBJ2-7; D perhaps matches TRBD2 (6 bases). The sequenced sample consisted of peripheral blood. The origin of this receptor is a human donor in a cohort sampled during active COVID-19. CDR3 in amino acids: CASSFGGYYEQYF. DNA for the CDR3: TGTGCCAGCAGCTTCGGGGGATACTACGAGCAGTACTTC.